This T cell receptor beta chain was captured by sequencing in a study of breast tumors, draining lymph nodes, adjacent tissues. Overall study findings and caveats: Compared with basal-like, luminal-like tumors shared significantly more repertoire with nontumor tissue. The data were judged consistent with most tumor T cells coming from lymph node and expanding in tumor. Compared with lymph nodes, tumors were less diverse; compared with nontumor tissue, more.

This clonotype has a count of ten or more. Its antigen is not known. Germline loops: CDR1 SEHNR, CDR2 FQNEAQ (reference sequence). With 1 base removed from V and 12 bases from J, the gap between germline ends came to 13 bases. The CDR3 has 12 amino acids. TCRdb re-derived calls from the multiplex PCR reads in MiXCR, one entry per CDR3 protein. The sample yields over 10,000 distinct CDR3 sequences, roughly 60% seen once. The source of this sequence is a female donor with breast cancer. Some clones in this sample may be carry-over from other donors' samples. Source material: tumor-adjacent breast tissue. V is TRBV7-9 and J is TRBJ2-7; D is undetermined. The DNA of the CDR3 is TGTGCCAGCAGCTTAGGGACCTACGGGCGGTACTTC. Protein: CASSLGTYGRYF.